This TCR beta chain stems from a study of blood T cell repertoires in COVID-19. Germline CDR1 reads KGHSH; CDR2 reads LQKENI. The CDR3 runs to 15 residues. V lost 4 bases, J lost 5 bases, and 8 bases stayed unmatched. Assay used: immunoSEQ multiplex PCR; TCRdb lists only in-frame clones, some missing. The sample has approximately 300,000 clones, about nine tenths seen once. The genes are TRBV18 and TRBJ2-5; 9 bases fit TRBD1. This sequence originates from a man aged 55 to 70 who had recovered from COVID-19. The sequenced sample consisted of PBMCs or T cells enriched from blood (not recorded which). As DNA, the CDR3 is TGTGCCAGCTCACAAGGGACAGGGATGAGGGAGACCCAGTACTTC. Translated: CASSQGTGMRETQYF.